These 30 T cell receptor beta chains share one sample of origin, sequenced in a study of shared T cell receptors in the human thymus. Using immunoSEQ multiplex PCR, the repertoire was profiled, and TCRdb retains in-frame clones only, with some absent. The sample lists 700,000 to 750,000 clones, over 75% occurring once. The data also belong to a second study, concerning human thymus T cells.

The specimen was thymocytes. The receptors were sampled from a girl under two years old with a congenital heart defect.

The J gene is TRBJ1-5, the V gene TRBV5-4, with a weak D call TRBD1 (5 bases). Germline CDR1 and CDR2: SGHNT and YYREEE (reference sequence). Trimming pared 0 bases from V and 9 bases from J, leaving 19 bases between. The CDR3 spans 16 residues. For the CDR3, the DNA is TGTGCCAGCAGCTTGGGGGGCCAGGGCCCCTTTGGGCCCCAGCATTTT. It translates to CASSLGGQGPFGPQHF. The full variable domain, in which reference TRBV5-4 and TRBJ1-5 provide the parts outside the CDR3, is ETGVTQSPTHLIKTRGQQVTLRCSSQSGHNTVSWYQQALGQGPQFIFQYYREEENGRGNFPPRFSGLQFPNYSSELNVNALELDDSALYLCASSLGGQGPFGPQHFGDGTRLSIL.

The DNA for the CDR3 is TGTGCCAGCAGTGAAGTCCGGACAGGTTGGAGCATGAACACTGAAGCTTTCTTT. It yields the protein CASSEVRTGWSMNTEAFF. The genes are TRBV6-1 and TRBJ1-1; TRBD1 matches at 7 bases. This CDR3 spans 18 amino acids. CDR1 MNHNS and CDR2 SASEGT come from the germline V gene. Trimming cost V 1 base and J 0 bases; bases outside gene matches: 11.

This chain joins TRBV28 and TRBJ1-3; 9 bases are shared with TRBD1. This CDR3 has 19 amino acids. CDR1 and CDR2 from the germline V gene are MDHEN and SYDVKM. J gave up 0 bases and V 6 bases, and 15 bases lay outside the gene matches. CDR3 bases: TGTGCCAGCAGCCCCGGGACAGGGACCCCGTATAGCTCTGGAAACACCATATATTTT. It yields the protein CASSPGTGTPYSSGNTIYF. Looking up the rest from reference TRBV28 and TRBJ1-3 gives the full variable domain: DVKVTQSSRYLVKRTGEKVFLECVQDMDHENMFWYRQDPGLGLRLIYFSYDVKMKEKGDIPEGYSVSREKKERFSLILESASTNQTSMYLCASSPGTGTPYSSGNTIYFGEGSWLTVV.

This clone was detected once. The V gene is TRBV7-6, the J gene TRBJ1-4; D unresolved. This CDR3 has 13 residues. Germline V gives CDR1 SGHVS, CDR2 FNYEAQ. Trimming left V 5 bases short and J 8 bases short, with 12 bases between. In DNA form, the CDR3 reads TGTGCCAGCAGCCCGGGAAGGCGGGAAAAACTGTTTTTT. Translated, it gives CASSPGRREKLFF. The complete variable domain, with remaining parts taken from reference TRBV7-6 and TRBJ1-4, reads GAGVSQSPRYKVTKRGQDVALRCDPISGHVSLYWYRQALGQGPEFLTYFNYEAQQDKSGLPNDRFSAERPEGSISTLTIQRTEQRDSAMYRCASSPGRREKLFFGSGTQLSVL.

Details on this clone: The sample carries other DNA sequences with the same CDR3. The V gene is TRBV5-1, the J gene TRBJ2-7; D gene unclear. The CDR3 runs to 13 residues. The V end lost 4 bases, the J end lost 2 bases, and 10 bases lay between the germline ends. The germline V gene encodes CDR1 SGHRS and CDR2 YFSETQ. In DNA form, the CDR3 reads TGCGCCAGCAGCCCCGGGTTAACCTACGAGCAGTACTTC. It specifies CASSPGLTYEQYF.

The V and J genes are TRBV6-1 and TRBJ2-1; 9 bases are shared with TRBD1. Per the germline V gene, CDR1 is MNHNS and CDR2 is SASEGT. CDR3 length equals 18 residues. J was trimmed by 9 bases and V by 3 bases; bases with no gene match: 18. CDR3 loop: CASSDPTEGTGIPLEQFF. The CDR3 DNA reads as TGTGCCAGCAGTGACCCAACAGAGGGGACAGGGATACCACTTGAGCAGTTCTTC.

This clone came up once. The chain joins TRBV14 to TRBJ1-2; the D gene is possibly TRBD1 (6 bases). V was cut by 3 bases and J by 3 bases, with 26 bases left in between. This CDR3 contains 19 residues. Per the germline V gene, CDR1 is SGHDN and CDR2 is FVKESK. DNA of the CDR3: TGTGCCAGCAGCCATCGCCCCGCTGCTCGGGACAACCAAGACTATGGCTACACCTTC. Amino acids: CASSHRPAARDNQDYGYTF.

V and J are TRBV6-1 and TRBJ1-4; unclear D gene. The CDR3 is made up of 15 amino acids. V gave up 2 bases and J gave up 7 bases, with 14 bases separating them. Germline V gene sequence: CDR1 MNHNS, CDR2 SASEGT. As DNA, the CDR3 is TGTGCCAGCAGTGAATTCAGGACCCGGGGTGAAAAACTGTTTTTT. Protein: CASSEFRTRGEKLFF.

The V gene is TRBV9, the J gene TRBJ2-1; possible D gene TRBD2, 7 bases. CDR3 length: 13 amino acids. V shed 0 bases and J shed 10 bases, with 11 bases lying between them. Germline CDR1 and CDR2: SGDLS and YYNGEE. In DNA form, the CDR3 reads TGTGCCAGCAGCGTAGCAGGGGAGGGGGAGCAGTTCTTC. Translated: CASSVAGEGEQFF.

In its sample, this clone was seen once. This chain joins TRBV6-5 and TRBJ1-1; D is possibly TRBD1 (6 bases). Looked up from germline, CDR1 is MNHEY and CDR2 is SVGAGI. Between the trimmed V and J ends, which lost 2 bases and 3 bases, there was a span of 7 bases. There are 13 residues in the CDR3. The CDR3 bases are TGTGCCAGCAGTTACGACAGGTACACTGAAGCTTTCTTT. This sequence encodes CASSYDRYTEAFF.

The chain recombines TRBV6-6 with TRBJ1-2; TRBD1 aligns across 9 bases. Germline V gene lookup returns CDR1 MNHNY and CDR2 SVGAGI (reference sequence). The CDR3 is 14 amino acids. Trimming took 0 bases from V and 5 from J; bases not matched to a gene: 1. This chain's CDR3 is CASSYSDRGYGYTF. In DNA form, the CDR3 reads TGTGCCAGCAGTTACTCTGACAGGGGGTATGGCTACACCTTC.

The chain recombines TRBV27 with TRBJ2-1; 11 bases are shared with TRBD2. This CDR3 region has 17 residues. The germline gives CDR1 MNHEY, CDR2 SMNVEV (reference sequence). With V trimmed by 3 bases and J by 6 bases, 10 bases remained unmatched. The CDR3 DNA is TGTGCCAGCAGTTTTTCTGGTAGCGGGGGGGGAAGCAATGAGCAGTTCTTC. It yields the protein CASSFSGSGGGSNEQFF.

This sequence joins TRBV28 and TRBJ2-3; a possible D gene is TRBD2 (7 bases). CDR1 MDHEN and CDR2 SYDVKM come from the germline V gene. The CDR3 sequence is 19 residues long. Trimming pared 7 bases from V and 2 bases from J, leaving 28 bases between. CDR3 loop: CASIQLGGGGEGNTDTQYF. CDR3 coding DNA: TGTGCCAGCATCCAGTTAGGGGGGGGAGGTGAGGGGAACACAGATACGCAGTATTTT.

The J gene is TRBJ2-1, the V gene TRBV15, with D uncertain. The V end was cut by 1 base, the J end by 2 bases, with 12 bases between. Germline V CDR1 and CDR2: LNHNV, YYDKDF (reference sequence). This CDR3 comprises 16 residues. CDR3 DNA sequence: TGTGCCACCAGCAGAGGAACACGTGTAACCTACAATGAGCAGTTCTTC. Its protein is CATSRGTRVTYNEQFF. The entire variable domain, with the rest obtained from reference TRBV15 and TRBJ2-1, is as follows: DAMVIQNPRYQVTQFGKPVTLSCSQTLNHNVMYWYQQKSSQAPKLLFHYYDKDFNNEADTPDNFQSRRPNTSFCFLDIRSPGLGDTAMYLCATSRGTRVTYNEQFFGPGTRLTVL.

The chain couples TRBV4-1 to TRBJ1-2; 7 bases are a match to TRBD1. Germline CDR1 reads MGHRA; CDR2 reads YSYEKL. J lost 0 bases, V lost 3 bases, and 7 bases had no gene match. The CDR3 sequence is 16 residues long. CDR3 region: CASSHTGTAPNYGYTF. In nucleotides, the CDR3 is TGCGCCAGCAGCCACACCGGGACAGCACCTAACTATGGCTACACCTTC.

The chain links TRBV6-5 to TRBJ2-4; 8 bases match TRBD2. This CDR3 comprises 15 residues. CDR1 is MNHEY, CDR2 SVGAGI, per germline. V lost 2 bases and J lost 8; bases outside the gene matches: 8. CDR3 loop: CASSYPGVAGYIQYF. CDR3 in DNA: TGTGCCAGCAGTTACCCCGGAGTAGCGGGGTACATTCAGTACTTC.

There are a few counts of this clone. The chain combines TRBV7-4 with TRBJ1-6; 8 positions match TRBD1. V lost 4 bases to trimming and J lost 9 bases; unmatched junction nucleotides: 5. The CDR3 covers 14 residues. In germline, CDR1 is SGHVT, CDR2 SQSDAQ. In DNA, the CDR3 is TGTGCCAGCAGCTCGGGACAGGACCCTTCACCCCTCCACTTT. Translating it yields CASSSGQDPSPLHF.

This chain joins TRBV20-1 and TRBJ2-3, with 7 bases aligning to TRBD2. The CDR3 has 11 residues. The ends lost 6 bases at V and 4 bases at J; junction bases unmatched: 1. CDR1 is DFQATT and CDR2 is SNEGSKA in the germline V gene (reference sequence). CDR3 DNA: TGCAGTGCAGCGGGGCCAGATACGCAGTATTTT. This encodes CSAAGPDTQYF.

This chain links TRBV10-3 with TRBJ1-5; D is ambiguous. V lost 4 bases and J 0 bases, leaving 10 bases between the germline ends. The CDR3 sequence is 15 residues long. In germline, CDR1 is ENHRY, CDR2 SYGVKD. Written as DNA, the CDR3 is TGTGCCATCAGTGGAGGCGAGCTTAGCAATCAGCCCCAGCATTTT. Amino acid sequence: CAISGGELSNQPQHF.

This chain joins TRBV9 and TRBJ2-1; maybe TRBD2 (5 bases). This CDR3 is 13 amino acids long. V lost 3 bases and J lost 9, with 13 bases in between. The germline gives CDR1 SGDLS, CDR2 YYNGEE. DNA of the CDR3: TGTGCCAGCAGCGAGCACTCTAGCACTGAGCAGTTCTTC. Translating gives CASSEHSSTEQFF. Full variable domain (remainder filled in from reference TRBV9 and TRBJ2-1): DSGVTQTPKHLITATGQRVTLRCSPRSGDLSVYWYQQSLDQGLQFLIQYYNGEERAKGNILERFSAQQFPDLHSELNLSSLELGDSALYFCASSEHSSTEQFFGPGTRLTVL.

The chain combines TRBV18 with TRBJ2-3; TRBD2 aligns across 12 bases. Germline CDR1 and CDR2: KGHSH and LQKENI. The CDR3 is 15 amino acids. V trimming: 4 bases; J trimming: 4 bases; junction bases outside the gene matches: 3. CDR3 loop: CASSRGLAGSDTQYF. Here the CDR3 DNA reads TGTGCCAGCTCACGGGGACTAGCGGGTTCAGATACGCAGTATTTT.

The chain recombines TRBV5-1 with TRBJ1-1; a weak D match, TRBD1 (5 bases). Germline values: CDR1 SGHRS, CDR2 YFSETQ. This CDR3 is 13 amino acids long. V lost 1 base and J lost 6, with 10 bases in between. The CDR3 loop is CASSLTGFPEAFF. The CDR3 DNA reads TGCGCCAGCAGCTTGACAGGATTTCCTGAAGCTTTCTTT.

This chain joins TRBV28 and TRBJ1-5; a weak D match, TRBD1 (6 bases). The CDR3 is 13 residues long. CDR1 MDHEN and CDR2 SYDVKM come from the germline V gene. V dropped 3 bases and J dropped 7 bases, with 10 bases sitting between them. DNA of the CDR3: TGTGCCAGCAGTTTCCAGGGGAAACAGCCCCAGCATTTT. Translation gives CASSFQGKQPQHF.

The chain couples TRBV18 to TRBJ2-7, with D tentatively TRBD1 (9 bases). Trimming pared 8 bases from V and 3 bases from J, leaving 20 bases between. The CDR3 covers 15 residues. Germline V gives CDR1 KGHSH, CDR2 LQKENI. CDR3 amino acids: CASSGGQGVSYEQYF. Written as DNA, the CDR3 is TGTGCCAGCAGCGGGGGACAGGGCGTAAGCTACGAGCAGTACTTC.

This clone turned up a few times. The chain combines TRBV7-9 with TRBJ1-1, with 7 bases lining up with TRBD1. Unmatched junction bases numbered 6, after V lost 5 bases and J lost 3 bases. This CDR3 is 14 amino acids long. Germline lookup yields CDR1 SEHNR and CDR2 FQNEAQ (reference sequence). Written as DNA, the CDR3 is TGTGCCAGCAGCCCCTTTAGGGGGCACACTGAAGCTTTCTTT. This codes for CASSPFRGHTEAFF.

This clone was observed once. This chain connects TRBV14 to TRBJ2-3; 8 bases align to TRBD1. This CDR3 has 20 residues. The V gene end was trimmed by 0 bases and the J gene end by 4 bases; junction bases not matched to a gene: 18. CDR1 SGHDN and CDR2 FVKESK come from the germline V gene. Here the CDR3 reads CASSQEEKLGRQGLADTQYF. DNA of the CDR3: TGTGCCAGCAGCCAAGAGGAAAAATTAGGCCGACAGGGGTTGGCAGATACGCAGTATTTT.

This sequence joins TRBV28 and TRBJ2-7; TRBD2 matches at 7 bases. The germline CDR1 and CDR2 sequences are MDHEN and SYDVKM. The CDR3 consists of 15 residues. J gave up 2 bases and V 0 bases, and 4 bases lay outside the gene matches. The CDR3 nucleotides read TGTGCCAGCAGTTTATGGGGGGACTACACCTACGAGCAGTACTTC. Protein sequence: CASSLWGDYTYEQYF.

CDR3 sequence: CASTGQWFQPQHF. The CDR3 nucleotides read TGTGCCAGTACGGGACAGTGGTTTCAGCCCCAGCATTTT. V usage is TRBV19 and J usage is TRBJ1-5; 7 positions agree with TRBD1. From germline, CDR1 is LNHDA and CDR2 SQIVND (reference sequence). V dropped 7 bases and J dropped 6; count of bases not matched to a gene: 6. The CDR3 is 13 residues long.

The gene calls are TRBV5-1 and TRBJ1-5; TRBD1 aligns across 9 bases. CDR1 and CDR2 (germline): SGHRS, YFSETQ. This CDR3 contains 17 residues. The ends lost 4 bases at V and 1 base at J; junction bases unmatched: 9. DNA of the CDR3: TGCGCCAGCAGCCCGGGACAGGGAGGTCGGAGCAATCAGCCCCAGCATTTT. It codes for CASSPGQGGRSNQPQHF. Filled out from reference TRBV5-1 and TRBJ1-5, the complete variable domain reads KAGVTQTPRYLIKTRGQQVTLSCSPISGHRSVSWYQQTPGQGLQFLFEYFSETQRNKGNFPGRFSGRQFSNSRSEMNVSTLELGDSALYLCASSPGQGGRSNQPQHFGDGTRLSIL.

CDR3 residues: CASSPQGKTEAFF. CDR3 DNA sequence: TGTGCCAGCAGCCCCCAGGGGAAAACTGAAGCTTTCTTT. The rearrangement joins TRBV14 to TRBJ1-1; D might be TRBD1 (6 bases). The V end was cut by 4 bases, the J end by 5 bases, with 11 bases between. The germline V gene encodes CDR1 SGHDN and CDR2 FVKESK. The CDR3 consists of 13 residues. The variable domain in full, with the rest retrieved from reference TRBV14 and TRBJ1-1, is EAGVTQFPSHSVIEKGQTVTLRCDPISGHDNLYWYRRVMGKEIKFLLHFVKESKQDESGMPNNRFLAERTGGTYSTLKVQPAELEDSGVYFCASSPQGKTEAFFGQGTRLTVV.